This record looks at one T cell receptor (beta chain) sequence and its context. Antigen unknown. This specimen belongs to a study of monozygotic twins with inflammatory bowel disease. This CDR3 has 17 amino acids. Germline V CDR1 and CDR2: DFQATT, SNEGSKA (reference sequence). The input for each TCR library was 3,500 to 4,000 ng of total RNA. Using eight separate reactions per sample, the authors generated cDNA. From the 5' RACE reads, TCRdb lists one entry per CDR3 protein and no DNA. The data include around 150,000 distinct CDR3 sequences; the top ten clones carry approximately 3%. General study points: Support for a single strong signal or clonotype associated with IBD was absent.

The chain recombines TRBV20-1 with TRBJ1-6; TCRdb reports TRBD1, a call that lacks DNA to check it against. This TCR derives from a human donor with ulcerative colitis or Crohn's disease, or a healthy co-twin of an affected twin (not recorded which). Source material: blood. This CDR3 is CSARADSGTGYNSPLHF.